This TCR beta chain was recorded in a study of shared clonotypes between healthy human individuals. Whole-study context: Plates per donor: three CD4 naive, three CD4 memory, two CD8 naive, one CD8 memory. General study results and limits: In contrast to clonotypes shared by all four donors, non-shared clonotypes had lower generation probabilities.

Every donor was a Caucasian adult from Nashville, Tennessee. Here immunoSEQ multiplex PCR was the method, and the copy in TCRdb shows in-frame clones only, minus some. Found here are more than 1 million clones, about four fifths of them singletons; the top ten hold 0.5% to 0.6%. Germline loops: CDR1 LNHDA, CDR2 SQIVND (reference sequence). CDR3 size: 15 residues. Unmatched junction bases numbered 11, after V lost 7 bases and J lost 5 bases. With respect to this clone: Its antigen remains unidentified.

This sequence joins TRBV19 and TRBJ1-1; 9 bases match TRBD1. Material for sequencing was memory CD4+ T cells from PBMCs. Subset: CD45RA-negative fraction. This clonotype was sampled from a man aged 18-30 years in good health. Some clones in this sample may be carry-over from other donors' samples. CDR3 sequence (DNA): TGTGCCAGTACCCGGGCACAGGGGGCATGGACTGAAGCTTTCTTT. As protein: CASTRAQGAWTEAFF. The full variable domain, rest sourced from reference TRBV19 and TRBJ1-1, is DGGITQSPKYLFRKEGQNVTLSCEQNLNHDAMYWYRQDPGQGLRLIYYSQIVNDFQKGDIAEGYSVSREKKESFPLTVTSAQKNPTAFYLCASTRAQGAWTEAFFGQGTRLTVV.